The 6 T cell receptor beta chains in this list originate from one sample, sequenced in a study of molecular identifiers for immune sequencing clone quantification. TCRdb fed the PCR reads into MiXCR, producing one record per CDR3 protein. The repertoire holds about 640,000 distinct CDR3 sequences, with 20% as singletons. The material sequenced was naive CD8+ T cells from blood, with Jurkat cell RNA spiked in. Indicated subset: FACS-sorted CD8+CD4-CCR7+CD45RA+ naive T cells. Receptor source: a human donor in good health. Some libraries in this study had Jurkat cell RNA spiked in.

In its sample, this clonotype was seen many times. The chain combines TRBV6-5 with TRBJ2-7, with 9 bases that match TRBD1. Germline CDR1 reads MNHEY; CDR2 reads SVGAGI. The CDR3 is 15 residues long. V was clipped by 2 bases and J by 1 base; unmatched bases: 3. DNA for the CDR3: TGTGCCAGCAGTTACCCGGGACAGGGTTCCTACGAGCAGTACTTC. This encodes CASSYPGQGSYEQYF.

V is TRBV27 and J is TRBJ2-1; 8 nucleotides align to TRBD2. CDR1 is MNHEY, CDR2 SMNVEV, per germline (reference sequence). This CDR3 spans 14 amino acids. The trim removed 10 bases at V and 2 bases at J, leaving 7 bases unmatched. In DNA, the CDR3 is TGTGCCACCGCGGGGGGTGGCACCTACAATGAGCAGTTCTTC. Translated: CATAGGGTYNEQFF.

This clonotype was recorded many times. J is TRBJ1-2 and V is TRBV2; 7 bases line up with TRBD1. With V trimmed by 3 bases and J by 4 bases, 5 bases remained unmatched. CDR1 is SNHLY and CDR2 is FYNNEI in the germline V gene. The CDR3 runs 14 residues. CDR3 loop: CASSDGTDSYGYTF. The CDR3 DNA follows: TGTGCCAGCAGTGACGGGACAGACTCCTATGGCTACACCTTC.

The rearrangement links TRBV12-3 or TRBV12-4 to TRBJ2-7, with D possibly matching TRBD2 (5 bases). The CDR3 sequence is 14 residues long. Trimming stripped 1 base from V and 2 bases from J, with 9 bases between. As DNA, the CDR3 is TGTGCCAGCAGTTTAGTGGGGAGTACCTACGAGCAGTACTTC. Translating gives CASSLVGSTYEQYF.

CDR3 sequence (DNA): TGCAGTGCTAAACTAGCGGGAGGGCTATACAATGAGCAGTTCTTC. Amino acids: CSAKLAGGLYNEQFF. The chain recombines TRBV20-1 with TRBJ2-1; TRBD2 matches at 13 bases. Germline CDR1 and CDR2: DFQATT and SNEGSKA (reference sequence). This CDR3 contains 15 residues. The ends lost 4 bases at V and 4 bases at J; junction bases unmatched: 4.

To note about this clonotype: A clone one base away is much larger, so this may be a read error. The V gene is TRBV28, the J gene TRBJ1-1; D is unresolved. The germline gives CDR1 MDHEN, CDR2 SYDVKM. V lost 5 bases to trimming and J lost 6 bases, with 13 bases between them. The CDR3 is 13 residues long. The CDR3 sequence: CASSLGRDPEAFF. In DNA, the CDR3 is TGTGCCAGCAGTCTAGGACGGGATCCTGAAGCTTTCTTT.